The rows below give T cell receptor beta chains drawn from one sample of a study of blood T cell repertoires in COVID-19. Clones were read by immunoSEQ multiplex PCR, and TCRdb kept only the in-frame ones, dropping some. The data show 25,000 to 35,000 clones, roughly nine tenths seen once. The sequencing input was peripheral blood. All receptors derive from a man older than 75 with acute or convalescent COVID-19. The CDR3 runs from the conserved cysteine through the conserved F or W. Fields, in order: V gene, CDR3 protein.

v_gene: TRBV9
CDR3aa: CASSAPGELQETQYF

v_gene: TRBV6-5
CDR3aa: CASSPTGTSGETQYF

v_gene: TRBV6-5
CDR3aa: CASSPNYDQPQHF

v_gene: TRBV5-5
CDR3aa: CASSLVGGPMYEQYF

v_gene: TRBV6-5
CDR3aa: CASSSPLAGVADTQYF

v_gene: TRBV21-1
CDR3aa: CASSPCDGGDQPQHF

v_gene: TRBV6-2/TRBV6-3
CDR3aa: CASSRTSGSASYNEQFF

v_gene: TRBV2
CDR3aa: CASSERETYEQYF

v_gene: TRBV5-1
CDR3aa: CASSLDLSSGNTIYF

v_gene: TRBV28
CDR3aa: CASILGQQNSPLHF

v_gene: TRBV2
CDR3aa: CASRFRQGENTEAFF

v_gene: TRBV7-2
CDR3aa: CASSSDSDSPLHF

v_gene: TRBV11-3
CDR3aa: CASSCSRGHDGYTF

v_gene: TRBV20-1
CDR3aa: CSASRGLGPNEQFF

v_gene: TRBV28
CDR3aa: CASSPSGPRTDTQYF

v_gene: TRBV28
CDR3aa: CASSTGEDTQYF

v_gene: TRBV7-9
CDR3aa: CAILDSFMGSGNTIYF

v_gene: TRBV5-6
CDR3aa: CASSRGQRSNQPQHF

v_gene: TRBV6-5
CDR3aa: CASSMTGVGYEQYF

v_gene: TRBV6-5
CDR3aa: CASSYRGLSEQYF

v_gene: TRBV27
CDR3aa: CASSQRTGVGYTF

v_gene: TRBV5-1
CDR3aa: CASSLGSFPDTQYF

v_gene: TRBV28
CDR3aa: CASSFIRDRDYEQYF

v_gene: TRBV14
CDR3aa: CASSQTGAGELFF

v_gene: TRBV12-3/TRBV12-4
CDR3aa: CASRVGGSYEQYF

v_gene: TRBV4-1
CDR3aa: CASSRGTGDSNQPQHF

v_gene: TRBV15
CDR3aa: CATSSAGQGFYEQYF

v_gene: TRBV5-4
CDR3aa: CASSLEAGVTDTQYF

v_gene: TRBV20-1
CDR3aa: CSASWANEQYF

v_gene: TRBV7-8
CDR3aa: CASSLGDRGQGYTF

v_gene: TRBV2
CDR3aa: CASRFNEAFF

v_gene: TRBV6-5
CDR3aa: CASSSTRSVPPYEQYF

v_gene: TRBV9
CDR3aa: CASSRLAGGNEQFF

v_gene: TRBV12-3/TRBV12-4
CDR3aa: CASSFDRNTEAFF

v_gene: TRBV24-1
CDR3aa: CATSDLGGLQYF

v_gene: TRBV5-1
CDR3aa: CASSWTGTSVMYNEQFF

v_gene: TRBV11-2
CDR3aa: CASSLGRSFDYGYTF

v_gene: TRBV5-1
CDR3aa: CASSLGAGNSYEQYF

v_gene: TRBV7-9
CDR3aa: CASSSGQGASYEQYF

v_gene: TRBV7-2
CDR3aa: CASSPNTHPDTQYF

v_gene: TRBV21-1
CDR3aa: CASSLPRGRTGNTEAFF

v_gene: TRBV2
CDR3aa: CASKGTSSNQPQHF

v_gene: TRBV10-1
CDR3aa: CASSDSGRRDTQYF

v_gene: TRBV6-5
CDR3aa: CASRPPGLAGEYF

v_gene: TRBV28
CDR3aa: CASSEGRGPLSGNTIYF

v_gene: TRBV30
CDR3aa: CAWSRGGAFRYTF

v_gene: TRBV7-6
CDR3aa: CASSLGLAGSDTQYF

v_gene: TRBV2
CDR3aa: CASTGTRGVSETQYF

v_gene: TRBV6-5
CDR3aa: CASSYYGPSGSDEQFF

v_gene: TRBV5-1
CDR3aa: CASSVGRASTDTQYF

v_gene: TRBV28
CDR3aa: CASWRTVGQPQHF

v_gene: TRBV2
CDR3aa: CASSERPGQALNTEAFF

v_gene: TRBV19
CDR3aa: CASSIAVLTDTQYF

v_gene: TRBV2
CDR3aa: CASRRARAGAYNEQFF

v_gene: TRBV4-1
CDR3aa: CASSQEDSSNQPQHF

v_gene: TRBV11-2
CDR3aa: CASSSTGGNSPLHF

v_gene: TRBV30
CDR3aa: CAWASNTEAFF